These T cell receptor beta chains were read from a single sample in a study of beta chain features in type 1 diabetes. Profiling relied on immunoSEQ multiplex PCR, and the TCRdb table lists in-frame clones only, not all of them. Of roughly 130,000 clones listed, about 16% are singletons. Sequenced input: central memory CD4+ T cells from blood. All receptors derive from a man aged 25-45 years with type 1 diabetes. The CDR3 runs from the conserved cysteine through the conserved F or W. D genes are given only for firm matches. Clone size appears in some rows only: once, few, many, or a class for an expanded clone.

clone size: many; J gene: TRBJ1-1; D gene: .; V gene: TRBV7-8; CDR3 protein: CASSLSWQGNTEAFF; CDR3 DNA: TGTGCCAGCAGCTTAAGTTGGCAGGGGAACACTGAAGCTTTCTTT
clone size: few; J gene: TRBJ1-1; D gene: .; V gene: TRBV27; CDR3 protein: CASSSLTAINTEAFF; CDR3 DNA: TGTGCCAGCAGTTCGCTGACAGCCATTAACACTGAAGCTTTCTTT
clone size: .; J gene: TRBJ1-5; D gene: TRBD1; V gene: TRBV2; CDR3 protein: CASSATGTGDQPQHF; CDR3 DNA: TGTGCCAGCAGTGCAACCGGGACAGGGGATCAGCCCCAGCATTTT
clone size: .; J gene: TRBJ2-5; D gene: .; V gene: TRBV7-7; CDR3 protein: CASSARGGTQYF; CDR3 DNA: TGTGCTAGCAGCGCCCGGGGAGGGACCCAGTACTTC
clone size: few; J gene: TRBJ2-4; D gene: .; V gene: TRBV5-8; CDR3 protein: CASSFVGPKNIQYF; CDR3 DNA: TGTGCCAGCAGCTTCGTCGGTCCCAAAAACATTCAGTACTTC
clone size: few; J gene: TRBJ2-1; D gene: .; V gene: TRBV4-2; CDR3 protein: CASSQAGLNEQFF; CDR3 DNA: TGTGCCAGCAGCCAGGCGGGTCTCAATGAGCAGTTCTTC
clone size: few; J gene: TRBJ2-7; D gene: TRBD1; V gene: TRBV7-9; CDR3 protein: CASSPTGQGSYEQYF; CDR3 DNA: TGTGCCAGCAGCCCAACGGGACAGGGGTCCTACGAGCAGTACTTC
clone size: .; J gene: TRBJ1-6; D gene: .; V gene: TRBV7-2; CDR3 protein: CASSPGNSPLHF; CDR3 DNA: TGTGCCAGCAGTCCCGGGAATTCACCCCTCCACTTT
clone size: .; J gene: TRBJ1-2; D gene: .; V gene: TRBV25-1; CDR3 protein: CASTGGGIHYGYTF; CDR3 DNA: TGTGCCAGCACCGGGGGCGGGATTCATTATGGCTACACCTTC
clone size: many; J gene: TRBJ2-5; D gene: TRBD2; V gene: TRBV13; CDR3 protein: CASSLASGVPQETQYF; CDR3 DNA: TGTGCCAGCAGCTTAGCGAGCGGGGTCCCACAAGAGACCCAGTACTTC
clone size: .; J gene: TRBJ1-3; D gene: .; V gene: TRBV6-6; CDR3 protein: CASNSGNTIYF; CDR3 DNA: TGTGCCTCTAACTCTGGAAACACCATATATTTT
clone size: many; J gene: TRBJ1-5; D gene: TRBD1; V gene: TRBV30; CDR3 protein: CAWSGGQAGNQPQHF; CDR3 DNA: TGTGCCTGGAGCGGTGGACAGGCAGGAAATCAGCCCCAGCATTTT
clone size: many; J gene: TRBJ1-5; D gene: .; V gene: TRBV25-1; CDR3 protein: CASSELQGNQPQHF; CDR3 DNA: TGTGCCAGCAGTGAATTGCAGGGGAATCAGCCCCAGCATTTT
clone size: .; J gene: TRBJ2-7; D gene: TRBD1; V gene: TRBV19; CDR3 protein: CASRTGQAPGYEQYF; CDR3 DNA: TGTGCCAGTAGGACCGGACAGGCCCCGGGTTACGAGCAGTACTTC
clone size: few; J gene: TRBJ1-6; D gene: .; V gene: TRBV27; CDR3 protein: CASSPITGQGHYSPLHF; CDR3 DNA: TGTGCCAGCAGTCCGATCACCGGACAAGGACATTATTCACCCCTCCACTTT
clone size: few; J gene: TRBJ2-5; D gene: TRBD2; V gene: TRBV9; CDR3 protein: CASSVGARRGGSETQYF; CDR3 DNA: TGTGCCAGCAGCGTAGGGGCCCGGCGGGGGGGCAGCGAGACCCAGTACTTC
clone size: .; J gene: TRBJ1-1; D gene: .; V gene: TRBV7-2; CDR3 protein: CASSPLGGAEAFF; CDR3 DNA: TGTGCCAGCAGCCCCCTGGGCGGAGCTGAAGCTTTCTTT
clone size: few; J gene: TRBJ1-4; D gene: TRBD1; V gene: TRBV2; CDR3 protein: CASSLGQGNEKLFF; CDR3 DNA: TGTGCCAGCAGTTTGGGACAGGGCAATGAAAAACTGTTTTTT
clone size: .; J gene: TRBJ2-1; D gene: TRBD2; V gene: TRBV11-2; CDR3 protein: CASSLAVDLAGYNEQFF; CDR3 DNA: TGTGCCAGCAGCTTAGCAGTGGATCTAGCGGGGTACAATGAGCAGTTCTTC
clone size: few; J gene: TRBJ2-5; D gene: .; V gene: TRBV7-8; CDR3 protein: CASSRGVEQYF; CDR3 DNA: TGTGCCAGCAGCAGAGGAGTGGAGCAGTACTTC
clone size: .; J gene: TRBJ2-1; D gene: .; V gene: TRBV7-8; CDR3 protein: CASSLTRDSYNEEQFF; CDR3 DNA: TGTGCCAGCAGCCTAACCCGAGACAGCTACAATGAAGAGCAGTTCTTC
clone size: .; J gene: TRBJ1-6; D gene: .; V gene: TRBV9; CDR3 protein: CASSVGHSNSPLHF; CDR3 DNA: TGTGCCAGCAGCGTAGGCCACAGTAATTCACCCCTCCACTTT